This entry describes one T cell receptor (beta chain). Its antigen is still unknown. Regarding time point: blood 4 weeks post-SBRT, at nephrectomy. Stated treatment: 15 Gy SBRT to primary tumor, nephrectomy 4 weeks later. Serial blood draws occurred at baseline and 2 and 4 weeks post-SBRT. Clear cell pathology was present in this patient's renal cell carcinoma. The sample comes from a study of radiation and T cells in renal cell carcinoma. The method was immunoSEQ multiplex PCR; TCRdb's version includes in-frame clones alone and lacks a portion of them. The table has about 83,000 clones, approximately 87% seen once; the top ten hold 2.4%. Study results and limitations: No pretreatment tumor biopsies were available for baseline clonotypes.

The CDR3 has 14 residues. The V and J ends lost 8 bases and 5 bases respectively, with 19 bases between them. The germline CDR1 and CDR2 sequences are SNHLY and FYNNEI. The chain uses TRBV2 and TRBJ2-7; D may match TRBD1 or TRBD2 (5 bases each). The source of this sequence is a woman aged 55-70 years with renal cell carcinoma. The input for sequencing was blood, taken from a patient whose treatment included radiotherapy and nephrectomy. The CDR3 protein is CASVSETVNNEQYF. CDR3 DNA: TGTGCCAGCGTTAGCGAGACAGTTAACAACGAGCAGTACTTC.